This T cell receptor beta chain originates from a study of blood T cell repertoires in COVID-19 (dated by TCRdb to 2018 to 2020). As for the study more broadly: Collaborator samples came from the United States, Italy and Spain and covered acute and convalescent phases of COVID-19. The prospective study material was composed of cDNA or gDNA derived from T cells, B-cell-depleted T cells, or PBMCs. Deeply sampled blood TCRbeta repertoires from subjects exposed to, actively infected with, or recovered from COVID-19 were included in the dataset. The repertoires were released in a freely available public database meant as a resource for research on the immune response to SARS-CoV-2. The samples were drawn from two sources: the first 160 participants of the ongoing ImmuneRACE study, and 1,254 subjects contributed by 6 global collaborators. Sample metadata almost always included a de-identified subject ID, COVID-19 status, age in years and sex. Where available, HLA class I and class II types were obtained from metadata supplied by the sample provider rather than from assay-based typing.

The cysteine opens and the phenylalanine closes a CDR3 of 10 amino acids. The kept DNA is CDR3 alone, 30 bases in frame from the first base. The immunoSEQ Assay, a bias-controlled multiplex PCR, was used to amplify TCRbeta CDR3 regions from genomic DNA. The original pipeline was this. The number of nucleated cells in each sample was estimated from the amplification of reference gene primers within the assay. To quantify the absolute abundance of each unique TCRbeta CDR3 rearrangement, sequence reads were collapsed and filtered. For each sample, productive Simpson clonality was calculated as the square root of Simpson's diversity index across productive rearrangements. This is the immuneACCESS table as TCRdb keeps it, with only in-frame sequences that have V and J called. A part of the clones is gone; compared with another copy, unresolved V genes explain less than half, and the rest is unexplained. That table supplies the V and J calls and clone size; D and trimming were determined from the DNA. The sample has 300,000 or so clones on record, around 90% of them singletons. The biggest ten clones account for less than 3.5% of the sample.

For this clone: The specificity of this receptor is unknown. Nothing much larger sits one base from this clone, and base qualities are not available.

Study-wide findings and limitations: Clinical and demographic metadata were provided uncurated, with the amount varying by source and participant.

One collaborating source in Seattle enrolled patients while the patients were actively infected and followed the patients over time throughout the course of disease. The collaborating institutions used their own protocols to collect whole blood in K2EDTA tubes. For TCRbeta analysis, collaborators shipped samples in one of three forms: frozen whole blood, isolated PBMCs, or DNA extracted from either of those sample types. This receptor was taken from a woman between 25 and 40 years old with COVID-19, enrolled during active disease. The chain uses TRBV12-2 and TRBJ2-1; TRBD2, the table's D call, lacks a check against the DNA. TRBV12-2 is an annotated pseudogene. The source material was peripheral blood. The DNA sequence follows: TGTGCAAGTCGCTTAGCGTCGGGGTTCTTC. Translated, this gives CASRLASGFF.